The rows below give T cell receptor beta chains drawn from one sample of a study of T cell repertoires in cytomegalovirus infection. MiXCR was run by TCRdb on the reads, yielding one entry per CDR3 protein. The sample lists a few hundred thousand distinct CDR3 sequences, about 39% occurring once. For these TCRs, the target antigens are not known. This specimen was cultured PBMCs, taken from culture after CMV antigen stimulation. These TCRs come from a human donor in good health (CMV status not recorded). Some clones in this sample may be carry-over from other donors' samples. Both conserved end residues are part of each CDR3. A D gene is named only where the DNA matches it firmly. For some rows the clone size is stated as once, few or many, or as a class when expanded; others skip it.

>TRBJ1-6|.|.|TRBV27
TGTGCCAGCAGTGGGACACGATCACCCCTCCACTTT
CASSGTRSPLHF
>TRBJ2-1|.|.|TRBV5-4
TGTGCCAGCAGGCTCGGGGATTCCTACAATGAGCAGTTCTTC
CASRLGDSYNEQFF
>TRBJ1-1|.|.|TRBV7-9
TGTGCCAGCAGCTTAGTCGGACCCCCTGCGAACACTGAAGCTTTCTTT
CASSLVGPPANTEAFF
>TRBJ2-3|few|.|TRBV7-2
TGTGCCAGCAGCTACCGCAACGGAGGAGGAGATACGCAGTATTTT
CASSYRNGGGDTQYF
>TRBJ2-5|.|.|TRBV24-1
TGTGCCACCAGTGACCCCGGACAGCCGGGGGAGACCCAGTACTTC
CATSDPGQPGETQYF
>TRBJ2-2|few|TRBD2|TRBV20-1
TGCAGTGCTAGCACTAGCGGGATTACCGGGGAGCTGTTTTTT
CSASTSGITGELFF
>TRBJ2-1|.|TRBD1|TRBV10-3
TGTGCCATCAGTGAGCCGGACAGGGGAGATGAGCAGTTCTTC
CAISEPDRGDEQFF
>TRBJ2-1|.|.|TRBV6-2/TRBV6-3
TGTGCCAGCAGTGAAATGGGTGCCGAGCAGTTCTTC
CASSEMGAEQFF
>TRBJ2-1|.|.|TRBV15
TGTGCCACCAGCAGACGGACCCTTCGGGCACTAAATTACAATGAGCAGTTCTTC
CATSRRTLRALNYNEQFF
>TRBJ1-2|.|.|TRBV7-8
TGTGCCAGCAGCCCTTTGCAGGGGTTCTATGGCTACACCTTC
CASSPLQGFYGYTF
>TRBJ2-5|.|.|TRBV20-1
TGCAGTGCCCGGAGGTTTGGCCAAGAGACCCAGTACTTC
CSARRFGQETQYF
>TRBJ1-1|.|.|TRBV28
TGTGCCAGCAGTTTTCCCAGGGGCATGAACACTGAAGCTTTCTTT
CASSFPRGMNTEAFF
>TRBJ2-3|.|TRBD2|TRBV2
TGTGCCAGCAATCGACTAGCGGGAGGTTCAGCAGATACGCAGTATTTT
CASNRLAGGSADTQYF
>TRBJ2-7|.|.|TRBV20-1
TGCAGTGCTGCCGCCGGCAGCCGGGACGAGCAGTACTTC
CSAAAGSRDEQYF
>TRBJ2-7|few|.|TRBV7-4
TGTGCCAGCAGTCCAACCTACACAGGGTTCTCCTACGAGCAGTACTTC
CASSPTYTGFSYEQYF
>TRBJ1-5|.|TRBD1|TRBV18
TGTGCCAGCTCACCCGGACAGGGAACGGGCCAGCCCCAGCATTTT
CASSPGQGTGQPQHF
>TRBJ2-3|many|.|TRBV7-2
TGTGCCAGCACCTGGGCTAGCCCAGATACGCAGTATTTT
CASTWASPDTQYF
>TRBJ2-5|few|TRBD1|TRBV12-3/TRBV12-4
TGTGCCAGCAGTTACCTCCGAGCCGGGACAGGGCAAGAGACCCAGTACTTC
CASSYLRAGTGQETQYF
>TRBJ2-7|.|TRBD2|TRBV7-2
TGTGCCAGCAGTATTCAGGCTCGGGCGGGAGTCCCCTACGAGCAGTACTTC
CASSIQARAGVPYEQYF
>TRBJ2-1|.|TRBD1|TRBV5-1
TGCGCCAGCAGCTTGATCGCCGGGACAGGGGAGAATGAGCAGTTCTTC
CASSLIAGTGENEQFF
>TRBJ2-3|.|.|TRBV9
TGTGCCAGCAGCGTAGGACAGATAACAGATACGCAGTATTTT
CASSVGQITDTQYF
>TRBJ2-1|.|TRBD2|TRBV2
TGTGCCAGCAGTCCAACTAGCGGGGGGAAGGTTGAGCAGTTCTTC
CASSPTSGGKVEQFF
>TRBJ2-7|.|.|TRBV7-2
TGTGCCAGCAGCTTATTGCTAGCGACTTACGAGCAGTACTTC
CASSLLLATYEQYF
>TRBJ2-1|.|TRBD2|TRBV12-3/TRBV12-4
TGTGCCAGCAGTTTTAGGGTAGGAGGACTAGCCAGCAATGAGCAGTTCTTC
CASSFRVGGLASNEQFF
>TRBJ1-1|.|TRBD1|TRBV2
TGTGCCAGCAGTGAATCCTTCAAAGGGACAGGAGCTTTCTTT
CASSESFKGTGAFF
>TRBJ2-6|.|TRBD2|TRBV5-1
TGCGCCAGCAGCTTACTAGCGGGAGGATCTGGGGCCAACGTCCTGACTTTC
CASSLLAGGSGANVLTF
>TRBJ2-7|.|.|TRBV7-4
TGTGCCAGCAGCTTAGGAGGGGGTTACTACGAGCAGTACTTC
CASSLGGGYYEQYF
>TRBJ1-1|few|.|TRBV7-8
TGTGCCAGCATACGACAGCCGTACACTGAAGCTTTCTTT
CASIRQPYTEAFF
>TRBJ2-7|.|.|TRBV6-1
TGTGCCAGCAGTGAAGAGGGGTCCAGGGAGTACGAGCAGTACTTC
CASSEEGSREYEQYF
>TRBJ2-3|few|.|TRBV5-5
TGTGCCAGCAGCATGGGACCAAGCACAGATACGCAGTATTTT
CASSMGPSTDTQYF
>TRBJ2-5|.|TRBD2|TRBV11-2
TGTGCCAGTAGGACTAGCGGGGGGAGAGAGACCCAGTACTTC
CASRTSGGRETQYF
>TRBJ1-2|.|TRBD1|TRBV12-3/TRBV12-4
TGTGCCAGCAGTCCCTCCCCCGGGACAGGGGGGTATGGCTACACCTTC
CASSPSPGTGGYGYTF
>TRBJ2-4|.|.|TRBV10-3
TGTGCCATCAGTGGAGGGGAATCTTCCGACATTCAGTACTTC
CAISGGESSDIQYF
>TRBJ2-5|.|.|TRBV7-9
TGTGCCAGCAGCTCAGACTTGGAGGAGACCCAGTACTTC
CASSSDLEETQYF
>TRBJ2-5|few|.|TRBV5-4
TGTGCCAGCAGCTTGGACCTTCAGGCGGAGACCCAGTACTTC
CASSLDLQAETQYF